The 4 T cell receptor beta chains reported below all come from one sample, sequenced in a study of cytomegalovirus exposure and HLA in healthy donors. 60 Vbeta and 13 Jbeta primers were used in PCR. Assay used: immunoSEQ multiplex PCR; TCRdb lists only in-frame clones, some missing. Among 110,000 to 150,000 clones listed, approximately 77% were seen once. Sequenced sample: PBMCs. These receptors came from a woman aged 45 to 65 in good health and CMV-seronegative.

This rearrangement joins TRBV11-3 to TRBJ2-7; the D is unclear. Germline loops: CDR1 SGHNT, CDR2 YENEEA. V was pared by 0 bases and J by 0 bases, with 9 bases between. CDR3 length equals 15 residues. CDR3 in DNA: TGTGCCAGCAGCTTAGATTCCTCGGGCTCCTACGAGCAGTACTTC. Its translation is CASSLDSSGSYEQYF.

This chain links TRBV5-1 with TRBJ2-1; D is uncertain. CDR1 and CDR2 from the germline V gene are SGHRS and YFSETQ. V gave up 4 bases and J gave up 1 base, with 18 bases separating them. The CDR3 is made up of 17 amino acids. DNA for the CDR3: TGCGCCAGCAGCCCTTCTGAGGCCTCTTATTCCTACAATGAGCAGTTCTTC. Its protein is CASSPSEASYSYNEQFF. The full variable domain, in which reference TRBV5-1 and TRBJ2-1 provide the parts outside the CDR3, is KAGVTQTPRYLIKTRGQQVTLSCSPISGHRSVSWYQQTPGQGLQFLFEYFSETQRNKGNFPGRFSGRQFSNSRSEMNVSTLELGDSALYLCASSPSEASYSYNEQFFGPGTRLTVL.

The chain links TRBV10-3 to TRBJ1-5; D gene ambiguous. Between the trimmed V and J ends, which lost 4 bases and 2 bases, there was a span of 12 bases. Germline V gives CDR1 ENHRY, CDR2 SYGVKD. This CDR3 is built from 15 residues. In DNA form, the CDR3 reads TGTGCCATCAGTGCAGGCATGGGTGGCAATCAGCCCCAGCATTTT. The encoded protein is CAISAGMGGNQPQHF.

This chain links TRBV5-1 with TRBJ2-3; D perhaps matches TRBD1 (6 bases). The CDR3 covers 17 residues. The germline V gene encodes CDR1 SGHRS and CDR2 YFSETQ. Trimming stripped 4 bases from V and 0 bases from J, with 18 bases between. As DNA, the CDR3 is TGCGCCAGCAGCCCCAGTTCAGGGACAATTAGCACAGATACGCAGTATTTT. Translation: CASSPSSGTISTDTQYF.